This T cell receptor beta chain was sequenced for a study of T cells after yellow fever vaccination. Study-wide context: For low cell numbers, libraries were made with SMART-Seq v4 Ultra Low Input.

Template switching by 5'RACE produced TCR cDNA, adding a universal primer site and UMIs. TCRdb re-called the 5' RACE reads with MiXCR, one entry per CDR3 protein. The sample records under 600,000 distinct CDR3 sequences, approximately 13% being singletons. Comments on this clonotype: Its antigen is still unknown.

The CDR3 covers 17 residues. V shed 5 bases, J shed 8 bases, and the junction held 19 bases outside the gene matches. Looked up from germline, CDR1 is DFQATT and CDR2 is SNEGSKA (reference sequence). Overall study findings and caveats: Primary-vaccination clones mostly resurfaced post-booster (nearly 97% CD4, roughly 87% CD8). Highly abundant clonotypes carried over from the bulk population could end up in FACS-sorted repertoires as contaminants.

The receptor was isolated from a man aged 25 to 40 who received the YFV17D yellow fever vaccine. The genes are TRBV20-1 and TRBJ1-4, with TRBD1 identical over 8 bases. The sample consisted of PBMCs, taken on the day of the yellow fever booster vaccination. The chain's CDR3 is CSALSRDRSSVGEKLFF. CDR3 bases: TGCAGTGCTCTTTCACGGGACAGGTCTTCCGTAGGCGAAAAACTGTTTTTT.